A selection of T cell receptor beta chains follows, all from one sample in a study of shared clonotypes between healthy human individuals. TCRdb keeps only in-frame clones here, not all; method: immunoSEQ multiplex PCR. The data show about 2.2 million clones, 93% seen once. The sequenced material came from naive CD8+ T cells from PBMCs. The receptors derive from a man aged 18 to 29 in good health. Some clones in this sample may be carry-over from other donors' samples. Each CDR3 is given with its conserved first and last residue. A D gene is named only where the DNA matches it firmly. Expanded clones are given a class, and other clones once, few, many or no size at all.

j_call d_call v_call clone_size cdr3_aa cdr3_nt
TRBJ2-3 . TRBV7-8 . CASSTREGAGTDTQYF TGTGCCAGCAGCACCAGGGAGGGGGCTGGTACAGATACGCAGTATTTT
TRBJ2-1 . TRBV7-9 once CASSFGQNEQFF TGTGCCAGCAGCTTTGGTCAGAATGAGCAGTTCTTC
TRBJ2-1 . TRBV5-1 . CASSLFSSGHTYNEQFF TGCGCCAGCAGCTTGTTTTCCTCTGGCCATACCTACAATGAGCAGTTCTTC
TRBJ2-1 TRBD2 TRBV2 once CASRMSGSSSSYNEQFF TGTGCCAGCAGGATGAGCGGGAGCTCGTCCTCCTACAATGAGCAGTTCTTC
TRBJ2-7 TRBD2 TRBV29-1 . CSVDGGRLPYEQYF TGCAGCGTTGACGGCGGGAGGCTCCCCTACGAGCAGTACTTC
TRBJ2-7 . TRBV28 . CASSSRRGNRSSYEQYF TGTGCCAGCAGTTCCCGCCGGGGGAATAGGAGCTCCTACGAGCAGTACTTC
TRBJ1-2 . TRBV19 . CASSIDPTVLIGYTF TGTGCCAGTAGTATAGACCCGACGGTCCTGATTGGCTACACCTTC
TRBJ1-2 TRBD1 TRBV7-8 . CASSLRTGGVRLSFHGYTF TGTGCCAGCAGCTTAAGGACAGGGGGCGTTAGGCTTTCATTTCATGGCTACACCTTC
TRBJ2-3 TRBD2 TRBV28 once CASSLTSGRPVDTQYF TGTGCCAGCAGTTTAACTAGCGGGAGGCCGGTAGATACGCAGTATTTT
TRBJ2-7 . TRBV30 . CAWSVLAGEQYF TGTGCCTGGAGTGTTCTAGCAGGCGAGCAGTACTTC
TRBJ2-7 . TRBV2 . CARKPVQGIRVEQYF TGTGCCAGAAAGCCGGTACAGGGAATACGGGTCGAGCAGTACTTC
TRBJ1-3 . TRBV29-1 . CSVSLPLAGPELYF TGCAGCGTATCCCTCCCTTTGGCGGGGCCTGAGTTATATTTT
TRBJ2-1 . TRBV5-6 . CASSFSSSTYNEQFF TGTGCCAGCAGCTTCTCTAGCTCAACCTACAATGAGCAGTTCTTC
TRBJ1-1 . TRBV11-2 . CASSSHSDRTEAFF TGTGCCAGCAGCTCCCACTCCGACAGAACTGAAGCTTTCTTT
TRBJ2-7 TRBD2 TRBV28 . CAARRGEIFYEQYF TGTGCCGCGCGACGGGGGGAGATTTTTTACGAGCAGTACTTC
TRBJ2-3 . TRBV19 once CASSIKRIDDTQYF TGTGCCAGTAGTATCAAGCGGATCGACGATACGCAGTATTTT
TRBJ2-7 TRBD2 TRBV9 . CASSVGAGGTYEQYF TGTGCCAGCAGCGTAGGGGCGGGAGGGACCTACGAGCAGTACTTC
TRBJ2-3 TRBD2 TRBV19 . CASSLRLAGVTDTQYF TGTGCCAGTAGTCTTCGACTAGCGGGAGTCACAGATACGCAGTATTTT
TRBJ1-1 TRBD1 TRBV7-2 . CASRDRQGTTEAFF TGTGCCAGCAGAGATCGACAGGGGACCACTGAAGCTTTCTTT
TRBJ1-1 . TRBV5-1 few CASSSVGTEAFF TGCGCCAGCAGCAGCGTGGGAACTGAAGCTTTCTTT
TRBJ1-5 . TRBV7-9 few CASSLGGQPQHF TGTGCCAGCAGCTTAGGCGGTCAGCCCCAGCATTTT
TRBJ2-7 . TRBV2 . CASSEATTGLDEQYF TGTGCCAGCAGCGAAGCCACTACGGGTTTGGACGAGCAGTACTTC
TRBJ2-1 . TRBV27 . CASSNPDLYNEQFF TGTGCCAGCAGTAACCCCGACCTCTACAATGAGCAGTTCTTC
TRBJ1-2 TRBD1 TRBV2 . CASWSRDRVGYGYTF TGTGCCAGCTGGAGCCGGGACAGGGTTGGGTATGGCTACACCTTC
TRBJ2-1 TRBD2 TRBV19 . CASSSLGLAGAEYNEQFF TGTGCCAGTAGTTCATTGGGACTAGCGGGAGCGGAATACAATGAGCAGTTCTTC
TRBJ2-7 TRBD2 TRBV27 . CASSLSVAGVGYF TGTGCCAGCAGTTTATCCGTGGCGGGAGTCGGGTACTTC
TRBJ2-7 . TRBV27 . CASSSRTTYEQYF TGTGCCAGCTCGTCCAGGACCACCTACGAGCAGTACTTC
TRBJ2-7 TRBD1 TRBV15 . CATSPNRGAHYEQYF TGTGCCACCAGCCCTAACAGGGGGGCGCACTACGAGCAGTACTTC
TRBJ2-7 . TRBV15 . CAVGEDLGSYEQYF TGTGCCGTCGGGGAGGACCTTGGCTCCTACGAGCAGTACTTC
TRBJ2-7 TRBD1 TRBV11-2 . CASSAPGQGAYEQYF TGTGCCAGCAGCGCCCCGGGACAGGGGGCCTACGAGCAGTACTTC
TRBJ2-5 TRBD2 TRBV10-2 . CASSDRGEKEETQYF TGCGCCAGCAGTGATCGGGGGGAGAAGGAAGAGACCCAGTACTTC
TRBJ1-1 . TRBV6-5 . CASSQDGSEAFF TGTGCCAGCAGTCAAGACGGATCTGAAGCTTTCTTT
TRBJ2-7 . TRBV28 . CASSGDARDFSYEQYF TGTGCCAGCAGTGGGGATGCCCGGGACTTCTCCTACGAGCAGTACTTC
TRBJ2-1 . TRBV15 . CATSGRIYNEQFF TGTGCCACCAGCGGGAGAATATACAATGAGCAGTTCTTC
TRBJ2-7 . TRBV14 . CASSQDQTAYPYEQYF TGTGCCAGCAGCCAAGATCAGACTGCCTACCCCTACGAGCAGTACTTC
TRBJ2-3 . TRBV27 . CASSLLVRMNTDTQYF TGTGCCAGCAGTTTATTGGTCCGCATGAACACAGATACGCAGTATTTT
TRBJ2-7 TRBD1 TRBV6-1 . CASRRTGVAYEQYF TGTGCCAGCAGGAGGACAGGCGTCGCCTACGAGCAGTACTTC
TRBJ2-4 TRBD2 TRBV28 . CASSFPASGTMGSKNIQYF TGTGCCAGCAGTTTCCCCGCTAGCGGGACGATGGGATCCAAAAACATTCAGTACTTC
TRBJ2-4 TRBD2 TRBV15 . CATSTVTSGSRNIQYF TGTGCCACCAGCACCGTGACTAGCGGGAGTCGGAACATTCAGTACTTC
TRBJ2-3 TRBD1 TRBV5-6 . CASSSQWDSDSDTQYF TGTGCCAGCAGCTCCCAGTGGGACAGTGATTCAGATACGCAGTATTTT
TRBJ2-3 . TRBV6-7 . CASSPGRANTDTQYF TGTGCCAGCAGTCCGGGCAGGGCCAACACAGATACGCAGTATTTT
TRBJ2-7 . TRBV4-2 . CASSQDPAGYSYEQYF TGTGCCAGCAGCCAAGATCCGGCGGGTTATTCCTACGAGCAGTACTTC
TRBJ2-3 . TRBV27 once CASSLLIAARTDTQYF TGTGCCAGCAGTTTATTGATAGCGGCCCGCACAGATACGCAGTATTTT
TRBJ2-3 . TRBV18 . CASSPARLTDTQYF TGTGCCAGCTCACCGGCCCGTCTCACAGATACGCAGTATTTT
TRBJ2-1 TRBD2 TRBV10-3 . CAISRGLAGDEQFF TGTGCCATCAGTAGGGGACTAGCGGGAGATGAGCAGTTCTTC
TRBJ1-1 . TRBV5-6 . CASSFKMNTEAFF TGTGCCAGCAGCTTCAAAATGAACACTGAAGCTTTCTTT
TRBJ2-3 . TRBV7-3 . CASSLKLVDTQYF TGTGCCAGCAGCTTAAAACTCGTAGATACGCAGTATTTT
TRBJ2-1 . TRBV6-5 . CASSQDSGPYNEQFF TGTGCCAGCAGCCAAGACAGTGGTCCCTACAATGAGCAGTTCTTC
TRBJ2-5 . TRBV29-1 once CSVWGSQASGETQYF TGCAGCGTCTGGGGGAGCCAGGCCTCCGGGGAGACCCAGTACTTC
TRBJ1-1 . TRBV13 . CASSHAAFF TGTGCCAGCAGCCATGCGGCTTTCTTT